Each of the 28 T cell receptor beta chains below was sequenced from the same sample in a study of T cell repertoires in Merkel cell carcinoma. TCRdb keeps only in-frame clones here, not all; method: immunoSEQ multiplex PCR. The table has 13,000 to 15,000 clones, about four fifths seen once. Sequenced: tumor tissue. All receptors come from an adult with Merkel cell carcinoma.

The CDR3 here is CASETYSNQPQHF. The DNA of the CDR3 is TGTGCCAGCGAAACCTATAGCAATCAGCCCCAGCATTTT. The chain joins TRBV28 to TRBJ1-5; the D is unclear. Trimming took off 8 bases at V and 0 bases at J, with 8 bases between the two ends. Germline CDR1 and CDR2: MDHEN and SYDVKM. This CDR3 contains 13 residues.

CDR3: CATTGGVDQPQHF. CDR3 DNA sequence: TGTGCCACCACAGGGGGCGTAGATCAGCCCCAGCATTTT. The chain has TRBV7-2 and TRBJ1-5, with TRBD1 identical over 9 bases. V lost 10 bases and J lost 5; bases outside the gene matches: 6. This CDR3 has 13 amino acids. In germline, CDR1 is SGHTA, CDR2 FQGNSA.

This clone was observed once. This chain connects TRBV9 to TRBJ2-3; D is unresolved. This CDR3 region has 14 residues. Germline V lookup: CDR1 SGDLS, CDR2 YYNGEE. The V end lost 0 bases, the J end lost 4 bases, and 9 bases lay between the germline ends. The DNA of the CDR3 is TGTGCCAGCAGCGTAGTTGCCTACTCAGATACGCAGTATTTT. Protein sequence: CASSVVAYSDTQYF.

The V gene is TRBV23-1, the J gene TRBJ1-5; D might be TRBD1 (6 bases). TRBV23-1 is sorted into the ORF group, with uncertain function. V gave up 0 bases and J gave up 0 bases, with 9 bases separating them. The CDR3 runs 16 residues. The CDR3 protein is CASSQSDSSSNQPQHF. The CDR3 nucleotides are TGCGCCAGCAGTCAATCGGACAGCTCTAGCAATCAGCCCCAGCATTTT.

This clone turned up a few times. V gene TRBV2 combines with J gene TRBJ1-2; 11 nucleotides agree with TRBD1. The CDR3 runs to 15 residues. Trimming took 6 bases from V and 4 from J; bases not matched to a gene: 7. The V gene's germline CDR1 is SNHLY and CDR2 FYNNEI. CDR3 loop: CASRGDRGIFYGYTF. The CDR3 DNA reads TGTGCCAGCAGAGGGGACAGGGGGATTTTCTATGGCTACACCTTC.

In DNA, the CDR3 is TGCGCCAGCAGCTCAGGACAGGACCACAATGAGCAGTTCTTC. Protein product: CASSSGQDHNEQFF. The gene calls are TRBV5-1 and TRBJ2-1, with TRBD1 identical over 7 bases. This CDR3 has 14 residues. Germline CDR1 SGHRS, CDR2 YFSETQ. The ends lost 3 bases at V and 5 bases at J; junction bases unmatched: 5.

J is TRBJ2-1 and V is TRBV7-9; 9 bases agree with TRBD1. The CDR3 consists of 16 residues. The trim removed 3 bases at V and 9 bases at J, leaving 12 bases unmatched. The germline CDR1 and CDR2 sequences are SEHNR and FQNEAQ (reference sequence). DNA for the CDR3: TGTGCCAGCAGCTTGCCCCCTGACAGGGGGGCGGGTGAGCAGTTCTTC. Translating gives CASSLPPDRGAGEQFF. Filled out from reference TRBV7-9 and TRBJ2-1, the complete variable domain reads DTGVSQNPRHKITKRGQNVTFRCDPISEHNRLYWYRQTLGQGPEFLTYFQNEAQLEKSRLLSDRFSAERPKGSFSTLEIQRTEQGDSAMYLCASSLPPDRGAGEQFFGPGTRLTVL.

This clone was counted only a few times. This chain uses TRBV7-9 with TRBJ2-7, with D possibly TRBD2 on 6 matching bases. The CDR3 runs to 13 residues. Trimming took off 5 bases at V and 4 bases at J, with 12 bases between the two ends. Germline assignment: CDR1 SEHNR and CDR2 FQNEAQ (reference sequence). The CDR3 protein is CASSPAGSYEQYF. The CDR3 nucleotides are TGTGCCAGCAGCCCTGCGGGGAGTTACGAGCAGTACTTC. Using reference TRBV7-9 and TRBJ2-7 for the parts outside the CDR3, the full variable domain is DTGVSQNPRHKITKRGQNVTFRCDPISEHNRLYWYRQTLGQGPEFLTYFQNEAQLEKSRLLSDRFSAERPKGSFSTLEIQRTEQGDSAMYLCASSPAGSYEQYFGPGTRLTVT.

The chain links TRBV27 to TRBJ2-5, with D possibly being TRBD1 (6 bases). Per the germline V gene, CDR1 is MNHEY and CDR2 is SMNVEV (reference sequence). The CDR3 sequence is 12 residues long. V gave up 2 bases and J gave up 6 bases, with 7 bases separating them. CDR3 in amino acids: CASSLTGQTQYF. CDR3 in DNA: TGTGCCAGCAGTTTAACAGGGCAGACCCAGTACTTC.

The chain couples TRBV5-4 to TRBJ2-2, with TRBD2 identical over 7 bases. Germline loops: CDR1 SGHNT, CDR2 YYREEE (reference sequence). The CDR3 totals 14 residues. The trim removed 2 bases at V and 5 bases at J, leaving 3 bases unmatched. The CDR3 loop reads CASSFGGGTGELFF. The CDR3 DNA reads TGTGCCAGCAGCTTCGGCGGGGGTACCGGGGAGCTGTTTTTT.

The chain has TRBV27 and TRBJ1-5; maybe TRBD1 (5 bases). The V and J ends lost 0 bases and 6 bases respectively, with 6 bases between them. Germline V gene lookup returns CDR1 MNHEY and CDR2 SMNVEV (reference sequence). This CDR3 spans 13 amino acids. CDR3: CASSLSGGQPQHF. As DNA, the CDR3 is TGTGCCAGCAGTTTATCGGGGGGTCAGCCCCAGCATTTT.

This chain links TRBV27 with TRBJ2-2, with a possible D match to TRBD2 (5 bases). The germline CDR1 and CDR2 sequences are MNHEY and SMNVEV (reference sequence). V was cut by 5 bases and J by 8 bases, with 12 bases left in between. This CDR3 is built from 13 residues. The CDR3 coding sequence is TGTGCCAGCAGTCGGACTCTGGGGGGGGAGCTGTTTTTT. It codes for CASSRTLGGELFF.

The rearrangement uses TRBV28 and TRBJ2-1; TRBD2 matches at 12 bases. Germline V gene lookup returns CDR1 MDHEN and CDR2 SYDVKM. Losses at the gene ends were 4 bases for V and 8 bases for J; bases not matched to a gene: 6. There are 15 residues in the CDR3. The CDR3 region is CASSSTLAGGDEQFF. CDR3 coding DNA: TGTGCCAGCAGTTCAACCCTAGCGGGGGGGGATGAGCAGTTCTTC.

Here the CDR3 reads CASSLIRGGVKTQYF. The DNA for the CDR3 is TGCGCCAGCAGCTTGATACGGGGGGGCGTAAAGACCCAGTACTTC. The chain combines TRBV5-1 with TRBJ2-5; the match to TRBD2 covers 8 bases. The CDR3 has 15 amino acids. The junction had 8 bases not matched to a gene; V was cut back by 1 base and J by 6 bases. CDR1 and CDR2 (germline): SGHRS, YFSETQ.

This chain connects TRBV12-5 to TRBJ1-2; D perhaps matches TRBD1 (6 bases). Per germline, CDR1 LGHNT and CDR2 FRNRAP. This CDR3 is 14 amino acids long. Trimming pared 1 base from V and 7 bases from J, leaving 13 bases between. This CDR3 is CASGLGRGGTGYTF. DNA of the CDR3: TGTGCTAGTGGTTTGGGCAGGGGCGGAACTGGCTACACCTTC.

This chain uses TRBV18 with TRBJ2-7; D is uncertain. CDR1 is KGHSH and CDR2 is LQKENI in the germline V gene. The CDR3 spans 13 residues. Trimming shortened V by 2 bases and J by 6 bases, and 11 bases separated the two germline ends. The CDR3 nucleotides read TGTGCCAGCTCACCAAATCGGCCCGCCGAGCAGTACTTC. It encodes CASSPNRPAEQYF.

This chain uses TRBV7-2 with TRBJ2-3; the D gene is possibly TRBD2 (6 bases). Germline V gives CDR1 SGHTA, CDR2 FQGNSA. The length of the CDR3 is 16 residues. The V end lost 5 bases, the J end lost 2 bases, and 17 bases lay between the germline ends. DNA for the CDR3: TGTGCCAGCAGCACCGGGACTTATATGAACACAGATACGCAGTATTTT. Amino acids: CASSTGTYMNTDTQYF.

This clone was observed once. This chain joins TRBV27 and TRBJ2-5; the match to TRBD2 covers 10 bases. The CDR3 has 15 residues. The V segment lost 4 bases and the J segment 6 bases; nucleotides outside the gene matches: 8. Germline V gene data show CDR1 as MNHEY and CDR2 as SMNVEV (reference sequence). CDR3 protein: CASSSSSGGAKTQYF. The CDR3 region has the DNA TGTGCCAGCAGTTCCTCGAGCGGGGGGGCAAAGACCCAGTACTTC.

This clone showed up just a few times. The chain has TRBV10-3 and TRBJ2-1; D gene ambiguous. The germline CDR1 and CDR2 sequences are ENHRY and SYGVKD. The CDR3 spans 16 residues. V shed 5 bases and J shed 5 bases, with 19 bases lying between them. The chain's CDR3 is CAISSTLRSADNEQFF. The CDR3 DNA sequence: TGTGCCATCAGTTCCACCCTACGATCGGCCGACAATGAGCAGTTCTTC.

CDR3 DNA: TGTGCCAGCAGTGAAGCGCGAAGCAGGGGAAATTCACCCCTCCACTTT. Translation: CASSEARSRGNSPLHF. The chain links TRBV6-1 to TRBJ1-6; possible D gene TRBD1, 6 bases. V lost 0 bases, J lost 7 bases, and 13 bases lay in between. Germline V CDR1 and CDR2: MNHNS, SASEGT. The length of the CDR3 is 16 residues.

The chain joins TRBV7-2 to TRBJ2-1, with TRBD1 matching 8 bases. V shed 5 bases, J shed 8 bases, and the junction held 8 bases outside the gene matches. The CDR3 is 14 residues long. From germline, CDR1 is SGHTA and CDR2 FQGNSA. The CDR3 spells CASSSHGQGYEQFF. DNA of the CDR3: TGTGCCAGCAGCAGCCATGGACAGGGCTATGAGCAGTTCTTC.

V and J are TRBV19 and TRBJ2-7; 9 bases align to TRBD2. The CDR3 covers 16 residues. Germline V CDR1 and CDR2: LNHDA, SQIVND (reference sequence). V lost 6 bases, J lost 0 bases, and 9 bases stayed unmatched. Written as DNA, the CDR3 is TGTGCCAGTAGCCCCTTGACTAGCGGATACTCCTACGAGCAGTACTTC. It specifies CASSPLTSGYSYEQYF.

This CDR3 reads CASSVTDVNSPLHF. As DNA, the CDR3 is TGTGCCAGCAGCGTAACCGACGTAAATTCACCCCTCCACTTT. This chain uses TRBV9 with TRBJ1-6; no reliable D call. Trimming left V 1 base short and J 7 bases short, with 9 bases between. Germline assignment: CDR1 SGDLS and CDR2 YYNGEE. The CDR3 spans 14 residues. The variable domain in full, completed from reference TRBV9 and TRBJ1-6, reads DSGVTQTPKHLITATGQRVTLRCSPRSGDLSVYWYQQSLDQGLQFLIQYYNGEERAKGNILERFSAQQFPDLHSELNLSSLELGDSALYFCASSVTDVNSPLHFGNGTRLTVT.

This rearrangement joins TRBV4-2 to TRBJ2-1, with D possibly being TRBD2 (5 bases). V was trimmed by 4 bases and J by 8 bases, leaving 21 bases between them. The germline CDR1 and CDR2 sequences are LGHNA and YNFKEQ. The CDR3 sequence is 16 residues long. The CDR3 region has the DNA TGTGCCAGCAGCCTGGGATGGAGCTCTTATAGCGATGAGCAGTTCTTC. Its protein is CASSLGWSSYSDEQFF.

The chain joins TRBV28 to TRBJ2-7; TRBD1 matches at 8 bases. CDR3 size: 13 residues. Unmatched junction bases numbered 7, after V lost 9 bases and J lost 3 bases. Germline CDR1 reads MDHEN; CDR2 reads SYDVKM. The CDR3 protein is CASGTGGFYEQYF. CDR3 DNA: TGTGCCAGTGGAACAGGGGGATTCTACGAGCAGTACTTC.

V gene TRBV5-4 combines with J gene TRBJ2-5; TRBD1 matches 12 bases. The CDR3 contains 15 residues. V gave up 2 bases and J gave up 6 bases; unmatched junction bases: 5. Looked up from germline, CDR1 is SGHNT and CDR2 is YYREEE (reference sequence). The CDR3 DNA is TGTGCCAGCAGCTTCGGGACAGGGGGCAGGCAGACCCAGTACTTC. Translation gives CASSFGTGGRQTQYF.

V is TRBV6-5 and J is TRBJ2-3, with D tentatively TRBD1 (8 bases). From germline, CDR1 is MNHEY and CDR2 SVGAGI. CDR3 size: 14 residues. Trimming left V 7 bases short and J 8 bases short, with 19 bases between. CDR3 DNA sequence: TGTGCCAGCATCCAGTCAGGGGGCGGGGGTACGCAGTATTTT. Translating gives CASIQSGGGGTQYF.

The V gene is TRBV2, the J gene TRBJ1-1, with 9 bases lining up with TRBD1. The junction had 7 bases not matched to a gene; V was cut back by 6 bases and J by 8 bases. The germline CDR1 and CDR2 sequences are SNHLY and FYNNEI. This CDR3 contains 13 residues. CDR3 sequence (DNA): TGTGCCAGCAGCGGGACAGGGATTGAGGAAGCTTTCTTT. Translated, it gives CASSGTGIEEAFF.